The present entry profiles one T cell receptor (beta chain) with its context. Clones were read by immunoSEQ multiplex PCR, and TCRdb kept only the in-frame ones, dropping some. The table records around 700,000 clones, approximately 90% of them present only once. The V gene end was trimmed by 6 bases and the J gene end by 2 bases; junction bases not matched to a gene: 5. The CDR3 is made up of 14 amino acids. Germline V CDR1 and CDR2: LNHDA, SQIVND (reference sequence). The data stem from a study of blood T cell repertoires in COVID-19. Study-wide context: PBMCs, B-cell-depleted T cells, or T cells were the source of the cDNA or gDNA that made up the material.

The specimen sequenced was peripheral blood. The clonotype originates from a woman in her late teens or twenties with acute or convalescent COVID-19. V and J are TRBV19 and TRBJ1-2; 8 nucleotides line up with TRBD1. Here the CDR3 reads CASRVRTGNYGYTF. CDR3 DNA: TGTGCCAGTAGGGTTCGGACAGGGAACTATGGCTACACCTTC.